This is a list of T cell receptor beta chains from one sample in a study of blood T cell repertoires in COVID-19. Profiling relied on immunoSEQ multiplex PCR, and the TCRdb table lists in-frame clones only, not all of them. The sample has approximately 130,000 clones; 75% to 90% are singletons. Sample: PBMCs or T cells enriched from blood (not recorded which). All receptors derive from a woman between 50 and 59 years old who had recovered from COVID-19. CDR3s include the opening cysteine and the closing phenylalanine or tryptophan. D genes are given only for firm matches.

D gene: TRBD1; V gene: TRBV30; J gene: TRBJ1-1; CDR3 protein: CAWSGTGKPEAFF; CDR3 DNA: TGTGCCTGGAGTGGGACAGGGAAGCCTGAAGCTTTCTTT
D gene: TRBD1; V gene: TRBV5-6; J gene: TRBJ1-1; CDR3 protein: CASSLGGTGSTEAFF; CDR3 DNA: TGTGCCAGCAGCTTGGGTGGGACAGGGAGCACTGAAGCTTTCTTT
D gene: TRBD1; V gene: TRBV6-6; J gene: TRBJ1-5; CDR3 protein: CASSPRTGVTQPQHF; CDR3 DNA: TGTGCCAGCAGTCCGCGGACAGGGGTAACTCAGCCCCAGCATTTT
D gene: TRBD1; V gene: TRBV30; J gene: TRBJ1-4; CDR3 protein: CAWSVDRGGKKLFF; CDR3 DNA: TGTGCCTGGAGTGTGGACAGGGGAGGGAAAAAACTGTTTTTT
D gene: .; V gene: TRBV19; J gene: TRBJ1-2; CDR3 protein: CASSIVSGNYGYTF; CDR3 DNA: TGTGCCAGTAGTATAGTATCGGGAAACTATGGCTACACCTTC
D gene: .; V gene: TRBV4-3; J gene: TRBJ1-4; CDR3 protein: CASSQEVSGATNEKLFF; CDR3 DNA: TGCGCCAGCAGCCAAGAAGTATCGGGAGCAACTAATGAAAAACTGTTTTTT
D gene: TRBD1; V gene: TRBV4-1; J gene: TRBJ2-5; CDR3 protein: CASSPLGGQGFETQYF; CDR3 DNA: TGCGCCAGCAGCCCCCTGGGGGGACAGGGGTTCGAGACCCAGTACTTC
D gene: .; V gene: TRBV18; J gene: TRBJ2-3; CDR3 protein: CASSRLGTDTQYF; CDR3 DNA: TGTGCCAGCTCACGACTTGGCACAGATACGCAGTATTTT
D gene: TRBD1; V gene: TRBV2; J gene: TRBJ2-1; CDR3 protein: CASRVRGIRTGAYNEQFF; CDR3 DNA: TGTGCCAGCAGGGTCAGGGGGATTCGGACAGGAGCCTACAATGAGCAGTTCTTC
D gene: TRBD2; V gene: TRBV5-4; J gene: TRBJ2-7; CDR3 protein: CASALGPGGAYEQYF; CDR3 DNA: TGTGCCAGCGCCCTCGGTCCGGGGGGGGCCTACGAGCAGTACTTC
D gene: TRBD1; V gene: TRBV19; J gene: TRBJ1-4; CDR3 protein: CASSTTGGFNEKLFF; CDR3 DNA: TGTGCCAGTAGTACAACAGGGGGATTTAATGAAAAACTGTTTTTT
D gene: TRBD1; V gene: TRBV11-2; J gene: TRBJ1-2; CDR3 protein: CASSFSGTGYNYGYTF; CDR3 DNA: TGTGCCAGCAGCTTCTCCGGGACAGGGTACAACTATGGCTACACCTTC
D gene: TRBD1; V gene: TRBV30; J gene: TRBJ2-7; CDR3 protein: CAWSDTPGQGIREQYF; CDR3 DNA: TGTGCCTGGAGCGATACTCCGGGACAGGGTATCCGCGAGCAGTACTTC
D gene: .; V gene: TRBV7-2; J gene: TRBJ2-3; CDR3 protein: CASSLGSGTDTQYF; CDR3 DNA: TGTGCCAGCAGCTTAGGAAGCGGCACAGATACGCAGTATTTT